This passage covers 28 T cell receptor beta chains from one sample sequenced in a study of blood T cell repertoires in COVID-19. Sequencing used immunoSEQ multiplex PCR; TCRdb keeps in-frame clones, though not all of them. Among 50,000 to 55,000 clones listed, about 86% were seen once. What was sequenced was peripheral blood. The receptors derive from a man in his fifties with acute or convalescent COVID-19.

The chain couples TRBV6-5 to TRBJ1-4, with 9 bases lining up with TRBD1. V was clipped by 7 bases and J by 7 bases; unmatched bases: 7. CDR3 length: 14 residues. CDR1 and CDR2 (germline): MNHEY, SVGAGI. CDR3 nucleotides: TGTGCCAGCAAAAAACAGGGGGCTGGTGAAAAACTGTTTTTT. Encoded protein: CASKKQGAGEKLFF.

The rearrangement joins TRBV7-6 to TRBJ2-1; 9 nucleotides line up with TRBD2. In germline, CDR1 is SGHVS, CDR2 FNYEAQ. V lost 0 bases, J lost 6 bases, and 18 bases stayed unmatched. The CDR3 covers 20 residues. The DNA for the CDR3 is TGTGCCAGCAGCTTAGCAATACAGTGGCGGGGGGGCCTTTTTAGCAATGAGCAGTTCTTC. The encoded protein is CASSLAIQWRGGLFSNEQFF.

V gene TRBV10-1 combines with J gene TRBJ1-3, with 8 bases lining up with TRBD1. Looked up from germline, CDR1 is WNHNN and CDR2 is SYGVQD (reference sequence). V shed 6 bases, J shed 2 bases, and the junction held 6 bases outside the gene matches. The CDR3 has 15 residues. CDR3 sequence reads: CASSRDRLTGNTIYF. CDR3 bases: TGCGCCAGCAGCCGGGACAGGTTGACTGGAAACACCATATATTTT.

The CDR3 here is CASSEGLPNEQFF. In nucleotides, the CDR3 is TGTGCCAGCAGTGAAGGACTTCCCAATGAGCAGTTCTTC. The chain couples TRBV2 to TRBJ2-1; no clear D. CDR1 and CDR2 (germline): SNHLY, FYNNEI. The CDR3 totals 13 residues. Between the trimmed V and J ends, which lost 1 base and 6 bases, there was a span of 7 bases. The full variable domain, with the rest looked up from reference TRBV2 and TRBJ2-1, is EPEVTQTPSHQVTQMGQEVILRCVPISNHLYFYWYRQILGQKVEFLVSFYNNEISEKSEIFDDQFSVERPDGSNFTLKIRSTKLEDSAMYFCASSEGLPNEQFFGPGTRLTVL.

The chain combines TRBV30 with TRBJ2-5, with TRBD2 identical over 8 bases. V shed 0 bases, J shed 3 bases, and the junction held 0 bases outside the gene matches. The CDR3 spans 13 residues. Germline V gives CDR1 GTSNPN, CDR2 SVGIG (reference sequence). CDR3: CAWSVLAEETQYF. CDR3 coding DNA: TGTGCCTGGAGTGTACTAGCGGAAGAGACCCAGTACTTC.

The J gene is TRBJ2-7, the V gene TRBV30; 7 nucleotides agree with TRBD1. Germline V gene lookup returns CDR1 GTSNPN and CDR2 SVGIG (reference sequence). The CDR3 contains 14 residues. V lost 5 bases, J lost 1 base, and 8 bases stayed unmatched. The CDR3 here is CAWATGTASYEQYF. Written as DNA, the CDR3 is TGTGCCTGGGCTACCGGGACAGCGTCCTACGAGCAGTACTTC.

This clone has just a few counts. V is TRBV15 and J is TRBJ2-7; 7 bases align to TRBD1. V was clipped by 1 base and J by 5 bases; unmatched bases: 5. The CDR3 runs 14 residues. Germline values: CDR1 LNHNV, CDR2 YYDKDF (reference sequence). CDR3 nucleotides: TGTGCCACCAGCAGAGGACAGGGCGGGCACGAGCAGTACTTC. Translation: CATSRGQGGHEQYF. Full variable domain (outside the CDR3, taken from reference TRBV15 and TRBJ2-7): DAMVIQNPRYQVTQFGKPVTLSCSQTLNHNVMYWYQQKSSQAPKLLFHYYDKDFNNEADTPDNFQSRRPNTSFCFLDIRSPGLGDTAMYLCATSRGQGGHEQYFGPGTRLTVT.

The rearrangement uses TRBV28 and TRBJ1-1; the D is unclear. With 6 bases removed from V and 0 bases from J, the gap between germline ends came to 5 bases. CDR1 is MDHEN, CDR2 SYDVKM, per germline. The CDR3 contains 12 residues. The CDR3 here is CASRSLNTEAFF. CDR3 sequence (DNA): TGTGCCAGCAGGTCTCTGAACACTGAAGCTTTCTTT.

The rearrangement joins TRBV7-2 to TRBJ2-5, with TRBD1 matching 8 bases. V dropped 3 bases and J dropped 4; count of bases not matched to a gene: 4. Per the germline V gene, CDR1 is SGHTA and CDR2 is FQGNSA. CDR3 length equals 14 residues. CDR3 nucleotides: TGTGCCAGCAGCTTGGACAGGGCGTCAGAGACCCAGTACTTC. The encoded protein is CASSLDRASETQYF.

This clone appeared a single time. The chain uses TRBV12-3 or TRBV12-4 and TRBJ1-1; weak D call: TRBD1 (6 bases). The CDR3 runs 13 residues. Trimming took off 7 bases at V and 4 bases at J, with 13 bases between the two ends. CDR3 loop: CASKVQGATEAFF. CDR3 sequence (DNA): TGTGCCAGCAAGGTACAGGGAGCCACTGAAGCTTTCTTT.

The gene calls are TRBV18 and TRBJ1-1; D is ambiguous. This CDR3 is 12 amino acids long. Germline CDR1 KGHSH, CDR2 LQKENI. V was shortened by 2 bases and J by 4 bases, with 5 bases between the two germline ends. The CDR3 sequence: CASSPRSTEAFF. CDR3 DNA sequence: TGTGCCAGCTCACCAAGGAGCACTGAAGCTTTCTTT.

V and J are TRBV9 and TRBJ1-1, with TRBD1 identical over 9 bases. The CDR3 totals 15 residues. Germline CDR1 and CDR2: SGDLS and YYNGEE. J gave up 3 bases and V 5 bases, and 8 bases lay outside the gene matches. The chain's CDR3 is CASSDSGTGHTEAFF. CDR3 in DNA: TGTGCCAGCAGTGATTCCGGGACAGGGCACACTGAAGCTTTCTTT.

This clone was counted a few times. The chain joins TRBV5-6 to TRBJ1-2; 8 nucleotides match TRBD1. J lost 7 bases, V lost 1 base, and 9 bases had no gene match. CDR3 length equals 15 residues. The germline CDR1 and CDR2 sequences are SGHDT and YYEEEE. The CDR3 sequence is CASSLNVRQGAGYTF. DNA for the CDR3: TGTGCCAGCAGCTTGAACGTCCGGCAGGGGGCTGGCTACACCTTC.

The chain is built from TRBV6-1 and TRBJ2-7, with 7 nucleotides matching TRBD1. The CDR3 extends over 16 amino acids. The junction had 9 bases not matched to a gene; V was cut back by 3 bases and J by 1 base. Germline V gene sequence: CDR1 MNHNS, CDR2 SASEGT. The CDR3 here is CASSDHGLTGSYEQYF. Written as DNA, the CDR3 is TGTGCCAGCAGTGACCACGGACTGACAGGGTCCTACGAGCAGTACTTC.

The chain carries TRBV5-1 and TRBJ2-3; TRBD1 is a possible D gene (6 bases). The germline gives CDR1 SGHRS, CDR2 YFSETQ. Deletions cut 4 bases from V and 4 bases from J, with 13 bases between. The length of the CDR3 is 14 residues. As DNA, the CDR3 is TGCGCCAGCAGCAAGGGACATACGGCAGATACGCAGTATTTT. It yields the protein CASSKGHTADTQYF.

This clone was counted a single time. V and J are TRBV6-1 and TRBJ2-5, with 7 positions matching TRBD1. The CDR3 is made up of 13 amino acids. With 6 bases clipped from V and 5 bases from J, the junction kept 6 bases outside the gene matches. The germline V gene encodes CDR1 MNHNS and CDR2 SASEGT. The CDR3 sequence is CASRPNRGETQYF. The CDR3 region has the DNA TGTGCCAGCAGGCCCAACAGGGGTGAGACCCAGTACTTC.

This chain links TRBV6-5 with TRBJ1-5; 9 positions match TRBD1. Germline assignment: CDR1 MNHEY and CDR2 SVGAGI. The junction had 4 bases not matched to a gene; V was cut back by 6 bases and J by 1 base. The CDR3 length is 15 residues. CDR3 bases: TGTGCCAGCAGGGGGACAGGGAGAAGCAATCAGCCCCAGCATTTT. Residues: CASRGTGRSNQPQHF.

This clone has only a few counts. The chain uses TRBV2 and TRBJ1-1, with D perhaps TRBD1 (5 bases). The CDR3 contains 13 residues. Germline V lookup: CDR1 SNHLY, CDR2 FYNNEI. With 4 bases removed from V and 5 bases from J, the gap between germline ends came to 11 bases. The CDR3 is CASSGGQRTEAFF. The CDR3 DNA sequence: TGTGCCAGCAGTGGGGGCCAACGAACTGAAGCTTTCTTT.

The V gene is TRBV6-5, the J gene TRBJ1-2; D may be TRBD1 (5 bases). V lost 7 bases, J lost 8 bases, and 11 bases lay in between. The CDR3 is 11 amino acids. The germline CDR1 and CDR2 sequences are MNHEY and SVGAGI. CDR3 DNA: TGTGCCAGCACGGACGGGGGAGGCTACACCTTC. Its translation is CASTDGGGYTF.

The chain combines TRBV7-9 with TRBJ2-7; D possibly corresponds to TRBD1 (6 bases). CDR3 length: 14 amino acids. V gave up 5 bases and J gave up 0 bases, with 11 bases separating them. The germline gives CDR1 SEHNR, CDR2 FQNEAQ (reference sequence). CDR3 nucleotides: TGTGCCAGCAGCCCGACAGGAAACTCCTACGAGCAGTACTTC. It is translated as CASSPTGNSYEQYF.

The rearrangement links TRBV4-1 to TRBJ2-5; 7 positions match TRBD1. Trimming at V came to 3 bases and at J to 1 base, leaving 2 bases not matched to a gene. The CDR3 contains 14 residues. Germline V lookup: CDR1 MGHRA, CDR2 YSYEKL. CDR3 bases: TGCGCCAGCAGCCAGAGGGACAGCCAAGAGACCCAGTACTTC. Protein product: CASSQRDSQETQYF.

The gene calls are TRBV5-1 and TRBJ1-4; 11 nucleotides agree with TRBD1. The CDR3 has 14 residues. Germline CDR1 and CDR2: SGHRS and YFSETQ. V lost 0 bases, J lost 10 bases, and 2 bases stayed unmatched. The CDR3 nucleotides are TGCGCCAGCAGCTTGGGGACAGGGGGCGGAAAACTGTTTTTT. Its translation: CASSLGTGGGKLFF.

The chain joins TRBV27 to TRBJ1-1, with D hard to call. With 6 bases removed from V and 1 base from J, the gap between germline ends came to 15 bases. The germline gives CDR1 MNHEY, CDR2 SMNVEV (reference sequence). The CDR3 sequence is 15 residues long. CDR3 DNA sequence: TGTGCCAGCAGGTGGAGGTACGGAGGGAACACTGAAGCTTTCTTT. It yields the protein CASRWRYGGNTEAFF.

The chain carries TRBV29-1 and TRBJ2-1, with D possibly matching TRBD2 (5 bases). CDR1 SQVTM and CDR2 ANQGSEA come from the germline V gene. Trimming stripped 1 base from V and 7 bases from J, with 8 bases between. The CDR3 length is 12 residues. The CDR3 DNA is TGCAGCGTTGAAGTTGGGAGAAATGAGCAGTTCTTC. The encoded protein is CSVEVGRNEQFF.

V and J are TRBV30 and TRBJ1-6, with D perhaps matching TRBD1 (6 bases). The CDR3 is 16 amino acids. Trimming cost V 5 bases and J 7 bases, with 21 bases left between them. The germline V gene encodes CDR1 GTSNPN and CDR2 SVGIG (reference sequence). Here the CDR3 DNA reads TGTGCCTGGGCACACCCAGGGGCCGGGGGGAATTCACCCCTCCACTTT. It yields the protein CAWAHPGAGGNSPLHF.

The rearrangement joins TRBV24-1 to TRBJ2-3, with 9 bases matching TRBD2. Germline CDR1 KGHDR, CDR2 SFDVKD. The V segment lost 5 bases and the J segment 5 bases; nucleotides outside the gene matches: 7. The CDR3 sequence is 15 residues long. The CDR3: CATSVGGRAEDTQYF. CDR3 in DNA: TGTGCCACCAGTGTGGGCGGGAGGGCCGAAGATACGCAGTATTTT.

The J gene is TRBJ1-3, the V gene TRBV28; 7 positions match TRBD1. CDR3 length equals 14 residues. Germline lookup yields CDR1 MDHEN and CDR2 SYDVKM. V lost 8 bases, J lost 0 bases, and 4 bases stayed unmatched. The CDR3: CASVQGNSGNTIYF. CDR3 DNA sequence: TGTGCCAGCGTACAGGGGAACTCTGGAAACACCATATATTTT.

The gene calls are TRBV28 and TRBJ2-2; D is unresolved. CDR1 MDHEN and CDR2 SYDVKM come from the germline V gene. The CDR3 length is 12 residues. V dropped 6 bases and J dropped 2 bases, with 4 bases sitting between them. The CDR3 here is CASRQNTGELFF. The CDR3 DNA reads TGTGCCAGCAGACAAAACACCGGGGAGCTGTTTTTT.